The 22 T cell receptor beta chains reported below all come from one sample, sequenced in a study of quantifying T cell responses using KT2 cells. Study-wide context: cDNA was made from DNase-treated RNA using alpha and beta constant primers.

An oligo carrying a UMI was ligated to the cDNA 3' end. The first PCR ran 3 to 5 cycles with an equimolar RC1.1 and RC1.2 beta primer mix. In TCRdb, the UMI-ligation and nested PCR reads were re-called with MiXCR into one record per CDR3 protein. The top ten hold approximately 45% of the sample, which has 40,000 to 50,000 distinct CDR3 sequences, over 15% seen once. The sample taken for sequencing was PBMCs spiked with cells of the T cell clone KT2. Source of these receptors: a human donor.

This sequence joins TRBV12-3 or TRBV12-4 and TRBJ1-2; 9 bases match TRBD1. V was pared by 3 bases and J by 9 bases, with 5 bases of the junction left unmatched. This CDR3 has 13 residues. The CDR3 region is CASSLPGQGSYTF. Written as DNA, the CDR3 is TGTGCCAGCAGTTTGCCGGGACAGGGAAGCTACACCTTC.

This clonotype was counted between two and nine times. DNA of the CDR3: TGTGCCATCTCCGGGGGACATAGATACGAGCAGTACTTC. Its protein product is CAISGGHRYEQYF. The rearrangement links TRBV6-1 to TRBJ2-7; D possibly matches TRBD1 or TRBD2 (6 bases each). The length of the CDR3 is 13 residues. The germline V and J ends were trimmed by 10 bases and 4 bases, with 17 bases remaining between them. CDR1 MNHNS and CDR2 SASEGT come from the germline V gene.

The V gene is TRBV5-1, the J gene TRBJ1-2, with 8 positions matching TRBD1. J lost 8 bases, V lost 4 bases, and 16 bases had no gene match. The CDR3 is made up of 16 amino acids. Germline CDR1 SGHRS, CDR2 YFSETQ. CDR3 protein: CASSPYDRGQREGYTF. In DNA, the CDR3 is TGCGCCAGCAGCCCCTACGACAGGGGCCAAAGAGAAGGCTACACCTTC.

In the case of this clonotype: At one of its ends the junction is not consistent with the germline gene, which may arise from a read error. The rearrangement joins TRBV7-6 to TRBJ1-1; D is uncertain. The germline V gene encodes CDR1 SGHVS and CDR2 FNYEAQ. The length of the CDR3 is 13 residues. This CDR3 is CASSLGGNTVAFF. In nucleotides, the CDR3 is TGTGCCAGCAGCTTAGGGGGTAACACTGTAGCTTTCTTT.

The V gene is TRBV4-2, the J gene TRBJ1-5, with D unclear. Germline values: CDR1 LGHNA, CDR2 YNFKEQ. The CDR3 has 15 residues. The germline V and J ends were trimmed by 4 bases and 0 bases, with 10 bases remaining between them. CDR3 sequence: CASSRARDSNQPQHF. CDR3 in DNA: TGTGCCAGCAGCCGAGCGAGGGATAGCAATCAGCCCCAGCATTTT.

The J gene is TRBJ2-7, the V gene TRBV6-5, with TRBD2 matching 9 bases. The ends lost 6 bases at V and 3 bases at J; junction bases unmatched: 3. Germline V gives CDR1 MNHEY, CDR2 SVGAGI. The CDR3 consists of 13 residues. As DNA, the CDR3 is TGTGCCAGCAGGGGGACTAGCCACTACGAGCAGTACTTC. Its translation is CASRGTSHYEQYF.

J is TRBJ2-5 and V is TRBV7-9; no clear D. V lost 3 bases, J lost 1 base, and 9 bases lay in between. The CDR3 consists of 14 residues. CDR1 is SEHNR, CDR2 FQNEAQ, per germline (reference sequence). The CDR3 coding sequence is TGTGCCAGCAGCTTCGGCAGCAGCCAAGAGACCCAGTACTTC. It codes for CASSFGSSQETQYF.

This clonotype has a handful of counts. The chain carries TRBV29-1 and TRBJ1-1; D unclear. V was trimmed by 6 bases and J by 4 bases, leaving 9 bases between them. CDR1 and CDR2 (germline): SQVTM, ANQGSEA. The CDR3 has 11 residues. The CDR3: CSVRAGTEAFF. For the CDR3, the DNA is TGCAGCGTCCGGGCCGGCACTGAAGCTTTCTTT.

The J gene is TRBJ1-1, the V gene TRBV18, with 7 bases fitting TRBD1. The junction had 6 bases not matched to a gene; V was cut back by 0 bases and J by 5 bases. The CDR3 covers 15 residues. CDR1 and CDR2 (germline): KGHSH, LQKENI. CDR3 in amino acids: CASSPPLPGGTEAFF. DNA for the CDR3: TGTGCCAGCTCACCACCCCTTCCAGGGGGTACTGAAGCTTTCTTT.

The chain recombines TRBV20-1 with TRBJ2-5; 8 bases align to TRBD1. The CDR3 is 15 amino acids. Germline values: CDR1 DFQATT, CDR2 SNEGSKA (reference sequence). The V segment lost 3 bases and the J segment 7 bases; nucleotides outside the gene matches: 13. The CDR3 loop reads CSAREFSGGVGTQYF. The DNA for the CDR3 is TGCAGTGCTAGGGAATTTTCAGGGGGCGTGGGGACCCAGTACTTC.

This clonotype has ten or more counts. The chain couples TRBV12-3 or TRBV12-4 to TRBJ2-1; 8 bases agree with TRBD2. The CDR3 has 15 residues. The J segment lost 0 bases and the V segment lost 6 bases, leaving 4 bases of the junction unmatched. The CDR3 is CASRRSGVSYNEQFF. The CDR3 DNA reads as TGTGCCAGCAGGCGTAGCGGGGTCTCCTACAATGAGCAGTTCTTC.

This clonotype was observed many times. The V gene is TRBV12-3 or TRBV12-4, the J gene TRBJ2-5, with a possible D match to TRBD1 (7 bases). Trimming took off 2 bases at V and 3 bases at J, with 13 bases between the two ends. The CDR3 has 15 amino acids. DNA for the CDR3: TGTGCCAGCAGTTTAAACAGGGGCGGGGAAGAGACCCAGTACTTC. Its translation is CASSLNRGGEETQYF.

V and J are TRBV13 and TRBJ2-6; D could derive from TRBD1 or TRBD2 (5 bases each). CDR3 length: 17 amino acids. The V gene's germline CDR1 is PRHDT and CDR2 FYEKMQ (reference sequence). Trimming cost V 5 bases and J 0 bases, with 14 bases left between them. CDR3 bases: TGTGCCAGCAGCCGGGACGGACGCAGCTCTGGGGCCAACGTCCTGACTTTC. The encoded protein is CASSRDGRSSGANVLTF.

V is TRBV7-2 and J is TRBJ1-1; the D is unclear. V dropped 1 base and J dropped 4 bases, with 10 bases sitting between them. The CDR3 spans 14 residues. Looked up from germline, CDR1 is SGHTA and CDR2 is FQGNSA. CDR3 in amino acids: CASSLVSYTTEAFF. The CDR3 nucleotides are TGTGCCAGCAGCTTAGTCTCTTATACCACTGAAGCTTTCTTT.

This clonotype was seen ten or more times. The V call is TRBV12-3 or TRBV12-4, the J call TRBJ1-5, with TRBD1 as a possible D gene (5 bases). V lost 6 bases, J lost 3 bases, and 15 bases lay in between. This CDR3 comprises 15 residues. The CDR3 region has the DNA TGTGCCAGCAGGGAAGGACATTTTTACAATCAGCCCCAGCATTTT. Its translation: CASREGHFYNQPQHF.

This clonotype was seen a handful of times. The V gene is TRBV15, the J gene TRBJ1-2; perhaps TRBD1 as D (6 bases). The V and J ends lost 5 bases and 0 bases respectively, with 16 bases between them. CDR3 length: 16 amino acids. CDR1 and CDR2 from the germline V gene are LNHNV and YYDKDF (reference sequence). Here the CDR3 reads CATSDDWTVTNYGYTF. CDR3 nucleotides: TGTGCCACCAGCGACGACTGGACAGTCACTAACTATGGCTACACCTTC.

The chain couples TRBV3-1 to TRBJ1-2; D may be TRBD1 (6 bases). There are 16 residues in the CDR3. Germline CDR1 is LGHDT and CDR2 is YNNKEL (reference sequence). V dropped 4 bases and J dropped 2 bases, with 17 bases sitting between them. The CDR3 bases are TGTGCCAGCAGCCGATACGAGACAGGTCTAAACTATGGCTACACCTTC. Protein: CASSRYETGLNYGYTF.

This clonotype occurred many times. This rearrangement joins TRBV7-3 to TRBJ2-1; perhaps TRBD2 as D (5 bases). The V gene's germline CDR1 is SGHTA and CDR2 FQGTGA. V lost 2 bases to trimming and J lost 7 bases, with 18 bases between them. This CDR3 region has 16 residues. The chain's CDR3 is CASSLSPRGGSNEQFF. The CDR3 DNA is TGTGCCAGCAGCTTATCCCCCCGAGGCGGGTCGAATGAGCAGTTCTTC. The whole variable domain, remainder taken from reference TRBV7-3 and TRBJ2-1, is GAGVSQTPSNKVTEKGKYVELRCDPISGHTALYWYRQSLGQGPEFLIYFQGTGAADDSGLPNDRFFAVRPEGSVSTLKIQRTERGDSAVYLCASSLSPRGGSNEQFFGPGTRLTVL.

The table lists this clonotype with a few counts. The chain uses TRBV18 and TRBJ2-4; 8 bases fit TRBD2. J was trimmed by 8 bases and V by 4 bases; bases with no gene match: 13. CDR1 is KGHSH, CDR2 LQKENI, per germline. The CDR3 is made up of 16 amino acids. The CDR3, as DNA: TGTGCCAGCTCACAACAATCAAGCGGGAGAGGGTACATTCAGTACTTC. It translates to CASSQQSSGRGYIQYF.

This clonotype was recorded a few times. This chain uses TRBV7-2 with TRBJ2-1; no clear D gene. The CDR3 has 11 amino acids. V gave up 5 bases and J gave up 3 bases, with 2 bases separating them. Germline assignment: CDR1 SGHTA and CDR2 FQGNSA. The chain's CDR3 is CASSNYNEQFF. CDR3 nucleotide sequence: TGTGCCAGCAGCAACTACAATGAGCAGTTCTTC.

Many counts were recorded for this clonotype. The gene calls are TRBV7-9 and TRBJ2-5; 14 bases map to TRBD2. Per germline, CDR1 SEHNR and CDR2 FQNEAQ (reference sequence). The CDR3 extends over 16 amino acids. V gave up 5 bases and J gave up 5 bases; unmatched junction bases: 7. CDR3 region: CASSIGTSGSKETQYF. The CDR3 DNA is TGTGCCAGCAGCATCGGGACTAGCGGGAGTAAGGAGACCCAGTACTTC.

This clonotype has only a few counts. The V call is TRBV20-1, the J call TRBJ1-5, with no clear D. The CDR3 has 12 residues. V shed 7 bases and J shed 4 bases, with 11 bases lying between them. Germline-derived CDR1 and CDR2 are DFQATT and SNEGSKA (reference sequence). The CDR3 sequence: CSVYRSNQPQHF. DNA of the CDR3: TGCAGTGTGTACCGGTCTAATCAGCCCCAGCATTTT.